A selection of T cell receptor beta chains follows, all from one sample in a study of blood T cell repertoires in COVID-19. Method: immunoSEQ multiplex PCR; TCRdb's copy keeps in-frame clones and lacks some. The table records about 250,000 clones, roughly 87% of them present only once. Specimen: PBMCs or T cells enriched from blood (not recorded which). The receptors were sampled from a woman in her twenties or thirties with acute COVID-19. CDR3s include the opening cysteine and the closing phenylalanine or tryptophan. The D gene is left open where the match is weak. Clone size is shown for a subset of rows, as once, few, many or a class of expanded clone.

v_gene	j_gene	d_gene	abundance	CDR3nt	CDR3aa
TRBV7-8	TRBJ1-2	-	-	TGTGCCAGCAGCTCCCCGGAGGGTTATCAAGGGGACTACACCTTC	CASSSPEGYQGDYTF
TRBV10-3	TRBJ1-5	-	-	TGTGCCATCAGTGAGGAGAGGGTCGGAAGCAATCAGCCCCAGCATTTT	CAISEERVGSNQPQHF
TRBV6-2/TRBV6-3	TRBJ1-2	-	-	TGTGCCAGCAGTTACTTGACAGATGGCTACACCTTC	CASSYLTDGYTF
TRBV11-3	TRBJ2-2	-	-	TGTGCCAGCAGCACAAAGCATGGAGGCACCGGGGAGCTGTTTTTT	CASSTKHGGTGELFF
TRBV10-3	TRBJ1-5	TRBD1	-	TGTGCCATCAGTGAAACAGGGGGCGACAATCAGCCCCAGCATTTT	CAISETGGDNQPQHF
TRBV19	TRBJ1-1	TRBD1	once	TGTGCCAGTCGGAAAATTACAGGGGGCCAAGGGGCTTTCTTT	CASRKITGGQGAFF
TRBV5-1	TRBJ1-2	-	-	TGCGCCAGCAGCAAACATCATACGGGTTTATATGGCTACACCTTC	CASSKHHTGLYGYTF
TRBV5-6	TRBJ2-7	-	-	TGTGCCAGCAGCTTGGCCGGGCAGGGCAGTTCCTACGAGCAGTACTTC	CASSLAGQGSSYEQYF
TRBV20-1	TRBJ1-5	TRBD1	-	TGCAGTGCTAGTGGCAGGGGGTTCAATCAGCCCCAGCATTTT	CSASGRGFNQPQHF
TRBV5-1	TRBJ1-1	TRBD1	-	TGCGCCAGCAGCTCCCGACAGGGGGAGCCTAAGGACACTGAAGCTTTCTTT	CASSSRQGEPKDTEAFF
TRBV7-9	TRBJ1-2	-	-	TGTGCCAGCAGCTTAGGAGGTGGGGGCTACACCTTC	CASSLGGGGYTF
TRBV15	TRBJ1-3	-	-	TGTGCCACCACTGAGAGCTCTGGAAACACCATATATTTT	CATTESSGNTIYF
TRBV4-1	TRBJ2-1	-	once	TGCGCCAGCAGCCAAGTTTCTGTAATACAGCCGACCTCCGAACTTTCCTACAATGAGCAGTTCTTC	CASSQVSVIQPTSELSYNEQFF
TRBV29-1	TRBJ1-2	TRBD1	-	TGCAGCGTTGAAGACCCCCGGGACAGCTATGGCTACACCTTC	CSVEDPRDSYGYTF
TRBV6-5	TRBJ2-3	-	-	TGTGCCAGCACGGCGGGGGCTGGCGATACGCAGTATTTT	CASTAGAGDTQYF
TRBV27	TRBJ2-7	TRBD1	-	TGTGCCAGCAGCTTAGGACAGGGGGCTTCCTACGAGCAGTACTTC	CASSLGQGASYEQYF
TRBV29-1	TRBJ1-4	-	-	TGCAGCGTTCGGTATAATGAAAAACTGTTTTTT	CSVRYNEKLFF
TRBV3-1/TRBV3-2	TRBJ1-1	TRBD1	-	TGTGCCAGCAGCCATTTGGCCGACAGGGGGCTGGCTGAAGCTTTCTTT	CASSHLADRGLAEAFF
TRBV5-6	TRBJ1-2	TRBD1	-	TGTGCCAGCACCCGGGACAGGTCTAACTATGGCTACACCTTC	CASTRDRSNYGYTF
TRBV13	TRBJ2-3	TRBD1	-	TGTGCCAGCAGCGCAACCCCCGGGACAGGGTGGTATTTT	CASSATPGTGWYF
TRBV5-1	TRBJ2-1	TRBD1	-	TGCGCCAGCAGCTCCGGACAGGGGGCCCCACGGTACAATGAGCAGTTCTTC	CASSSGQGAPRYNEQFF
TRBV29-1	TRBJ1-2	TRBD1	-	TGCAGCGTTGGGACAGGGGGCAACTATGGCTACACCTTC	CSVGTGGNYGYTF
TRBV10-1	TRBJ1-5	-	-	TGCGCCAGCAGCCAGGGTTGGGGCAATCAGCCCCAGCATTTT	CASSQGWGNQPQHF
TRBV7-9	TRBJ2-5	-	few	TGTGCCAGCAGCCAACCCGGGACTGTTAACCAAGAGACCCAGTACTTC	CASSQPGTVNQETQYF
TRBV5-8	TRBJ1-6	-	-	TGTGCCAGCACGCATACGGGGTCCAATTCACCCCTCCACTTT	CASTHTGSNSPLHF
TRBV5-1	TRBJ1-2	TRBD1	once	TGCGCCAGCAGCCCCGTCCCGGGACAGGGGAGCGCTAACTATGGCTACACCTTC	CASSPVPGQGSANYGYTF
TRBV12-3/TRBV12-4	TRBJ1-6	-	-	TGTGCCAGCACCCCCCGGGTCGAGTCACCCCTCCACTTT	CASTPRVESPLHF
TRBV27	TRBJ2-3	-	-	TGTGCCAGCTCCCTGGGGGGTTGGTCGAGTCCAGATACGCAGTATTTT	CASSLGGWSSPDTQYF
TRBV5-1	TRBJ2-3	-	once	TGCGCCAGCAGCCTTGGTGGGCGTTCAGATACGCAGTATTTT	CASSLGGRSDTQYF
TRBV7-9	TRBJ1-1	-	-	TGTGCCAGCAGCTTATCAGCAGGATCTGAAGCTTTCTTT	CASSLSAGSEAFF
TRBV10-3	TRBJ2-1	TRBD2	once	TGTGCCATCAATGGACTAGCGGGCGTAAATGAGCAGTTCTTC	CAINGLAGVNEQFF
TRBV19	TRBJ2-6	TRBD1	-	TGTGCCAGTAGTATCCTCGGGACAGGGGTCACTGGGGCCAACGTCCTGACTTTC	CASSILGTGVTGANVLTF
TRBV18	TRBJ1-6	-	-	TGTGCCAGCTCACCGGACAGATCCTATAATTCACCCCTCCACTTT	CASSPDRSYNSPLHF
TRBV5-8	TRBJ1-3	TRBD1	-	TGTGCCAGCAGCTCCGTGGACAGGGTCCGCCTTCACTCTGGAAACACCATATATTTT	CASSSVDRVRLHSGNTIYF
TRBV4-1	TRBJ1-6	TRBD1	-	TGCGCCAGCAGCCAAGAAGGACAGGGGGCATCCTATAATTCACCCCTCCACTTT	CASSQEGQGASYNSPLHF
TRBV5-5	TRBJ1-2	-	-	TGTGCCAGCAGCTTGGGGGTTTTCACAGGCTCTAACTATGGCTACACCTTC	CASSLGVFTGSNYGYTF
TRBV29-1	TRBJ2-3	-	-	TGCAGCGGCTGGGGGGGGGCAGGCACAGATACGCAGTATTTT	CSGWGGAGTDTQYF
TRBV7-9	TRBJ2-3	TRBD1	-	TGTGCCAGCAGCTTAGGGACAGGGGGCTATAGCACAGATACGCAGTATTTT	CASSLGTGGYSTDTQYF
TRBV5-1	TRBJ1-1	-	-	TGCGCCAGCAGCCTCGATCTGACAGTGAACACTGAAGCTTTCTTT	CASSLDLTVNTEAFF
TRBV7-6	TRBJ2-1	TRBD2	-	TGTGCCAGCAGCCCTGAGACTAGCGGGCCCTACAATGAGCAGTTCTTC	CASSPETSGPYNEQFF
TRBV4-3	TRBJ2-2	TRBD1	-	TGCGCCAGCAGCCCCGGGACAGGGGTGGCCGGGGAGCTGTTTTTT	CASSPGTGVAGELFF
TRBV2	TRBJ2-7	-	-	TGTGCCAGCGCCGCGGCAGGGAACGGCGAGCAGTACTTC	CASAAAGNGEQYF
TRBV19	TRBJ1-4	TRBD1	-	TGTGCCAGTAGAGCCTGGGACAGCACACTTGCAACTAATGAAAAACTGTTTTTT	CASRAWDSTLATNEKLFF
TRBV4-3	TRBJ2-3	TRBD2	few	TGCGCCAGCAGCCAAGATGGTAGCGGGGGGGCAGGGTACACAGATACGCAGTATTTT	CASSQDGSGGAGYTDTQYF
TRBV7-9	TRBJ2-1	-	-	TGTGCCAGCAGCTTGTTCGTCGGTACCTATACCTACAATGAGCAGTTCTTC	CASSLFVGTYTYNEQFF
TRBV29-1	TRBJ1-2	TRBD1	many	TGCAGCGTTGACCACGACAGGGACTATGGCTACACCTTC	CSVDHDRDYGYTF
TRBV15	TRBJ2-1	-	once	TGTGCCACCAGCAGGCCGGACTCCCAGCAGTTCTTC	CATSRPDSQQFF
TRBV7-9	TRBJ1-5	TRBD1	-	TGTGCCAGCACCCTAGGAGGACAGGACAGGGCAATTCAGCCCCAGCATTTT	CASTLGGQDRAIQPQHF
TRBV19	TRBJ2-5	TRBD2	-	TGTGCCAGTAGTTACTTAGCGGGGGGAGTGGAGACCCAGTACTTC	CASSYLAGGVETQYF
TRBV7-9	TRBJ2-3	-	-	TGTGCCAGCAGCCCCGGGGGTAGCACAGATACGCAGTATTTT	CASSPGGSTDTQYF
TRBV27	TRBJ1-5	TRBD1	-	TGTGCCAGTTCCGGGACAGGGGTTCAGCCCCAGCATTTT	CASSGTGVQPQHF
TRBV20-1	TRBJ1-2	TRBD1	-	TGCACAGGGGGCGGCTATGGCTACACCTTC	CTGGGYGYTF
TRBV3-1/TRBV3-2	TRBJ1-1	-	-	TGTGCCAGCAGCCAAAGGGGGGGTCTTACTGAAGCTTTCTTT	CASSQRGGLTEAFF